This T cell receptor beta chain was captured in a study of beta chain features in type 1 diabetes. Study observations and caveats: The study found moderately but significantly shorter TCRB CDR3s in all four CD4+ subsets of Type 1 diabetes patients. The naive, central memory and Treg TCRB repertoires of patients appeared to be more similar to one another than those of healthy donors. Cells with high TCR expression could be over-represented by cDNA sequencing. Type 1 diabetes patients had VDJ junctions that carried fewer insertions and more deletions.

Germline loops: CDR1 SGHTA, CDR2 FQGTGA. The V segment lost 0 bases and the J segment 1 base; nucleotides outside the gene matches: 5. The CDR3 runs 17 residues. Of the isolated RNA, all was reverse transcribed, and so the sequenced material was expressed TCRB transcripts. The table came from immunoSEQ multiplex PCR; TCRdb's copy has only in-frame clones and leaves some out. The table lists under 800,000 clones, roughly a sixth of them singletons. Comments on this clone: Its specificity is unknown.

This sequence joins TRBV7-3 and TRBJ2-3, with TRBD1 identical over 9 bases. The clonotype comes from a young man in good health. Sequenced input: naive CD4+ T cells from blood. CDR3 nucleotide sequence: TGTGCCAGCAGCTTAACTAGGCGGACAGGGGGCACAGATACGCAGTATTTT. This sequence encodes CASSLTRRTGGTDTQYF.